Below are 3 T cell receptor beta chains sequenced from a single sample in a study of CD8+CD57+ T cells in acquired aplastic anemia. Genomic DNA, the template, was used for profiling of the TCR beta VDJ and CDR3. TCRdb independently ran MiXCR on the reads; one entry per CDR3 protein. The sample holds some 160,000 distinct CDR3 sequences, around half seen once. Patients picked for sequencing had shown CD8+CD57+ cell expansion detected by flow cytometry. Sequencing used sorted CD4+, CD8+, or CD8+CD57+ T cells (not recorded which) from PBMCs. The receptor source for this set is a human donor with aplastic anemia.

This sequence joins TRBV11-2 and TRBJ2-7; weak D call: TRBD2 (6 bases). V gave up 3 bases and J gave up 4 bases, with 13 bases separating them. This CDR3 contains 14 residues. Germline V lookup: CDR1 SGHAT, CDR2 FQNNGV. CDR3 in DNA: TGTGCCAGCAGCTTTAGTACGGGGGTGTACGAGCAGTACGTC. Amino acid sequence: CASSFSTGVYEQYV.

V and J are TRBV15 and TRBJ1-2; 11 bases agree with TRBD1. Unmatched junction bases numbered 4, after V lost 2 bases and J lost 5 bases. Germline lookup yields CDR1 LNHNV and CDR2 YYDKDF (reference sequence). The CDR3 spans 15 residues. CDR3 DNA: TGTGCCACCAGCAGACCGGGACAGGGGGTTTATGGCTACACCTTC. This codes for CATSRPGQGVYGYTF. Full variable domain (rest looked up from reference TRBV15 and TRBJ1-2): DAMVIQNPRYQVTQFGKPVTLSCSQTLNHNVMYWYQQKSSQAPKLLFHYYDKDFNNEADTPDNFQSRRPNTSFCFLDIRSPGLGDTAMYLCATSRPGQGVYGYTFGSGTRLTVV.

This CDR3 is CASRSQLAGGGEQYV. CDR3 nucleotides: TGTGCCAGCAGGTCCCAACTAGCGGGAGGGGGGGAGCAGTACGTC. The chain is built from TRBV2 and TRBJ2-7, with 13 bases aligning to TRBD2. The CDR3 runs 15 residues. The J segment lost 7 bases and the V segment lost 6 bases, leaving 9 bases of the junction unmatched. Germline V CDR1 and CDR2: SNHLY, FYNNEI.